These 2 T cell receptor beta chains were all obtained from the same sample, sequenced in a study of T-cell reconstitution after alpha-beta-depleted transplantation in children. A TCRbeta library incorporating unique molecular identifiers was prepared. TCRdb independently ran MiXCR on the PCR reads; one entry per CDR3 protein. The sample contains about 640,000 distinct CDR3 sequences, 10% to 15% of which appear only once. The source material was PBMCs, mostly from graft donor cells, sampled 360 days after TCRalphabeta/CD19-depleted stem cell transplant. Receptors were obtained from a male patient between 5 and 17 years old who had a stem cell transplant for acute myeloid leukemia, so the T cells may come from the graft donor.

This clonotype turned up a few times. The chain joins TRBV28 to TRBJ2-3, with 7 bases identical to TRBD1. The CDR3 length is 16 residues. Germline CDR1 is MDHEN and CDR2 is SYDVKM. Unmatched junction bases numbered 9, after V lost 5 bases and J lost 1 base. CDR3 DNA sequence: TGTGCCAGCAGTAGTCTCAGGGGGATTGGCACAGATACGCAGTATTTT. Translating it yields CASSSLRGIGTDTQYF.

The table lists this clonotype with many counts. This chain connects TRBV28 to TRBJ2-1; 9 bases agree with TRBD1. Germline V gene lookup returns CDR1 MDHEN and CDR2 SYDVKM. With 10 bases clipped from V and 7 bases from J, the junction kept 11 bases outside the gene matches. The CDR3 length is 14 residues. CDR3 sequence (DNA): TGTGCCAATAGCCCGGGACAGGGTGCAAATGAGCAGTTCTTC. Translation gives CANSPGQGANEQFF.